This TCR beta chain was retrieved from a study of Ad26.COV2.S vaccination and SARS-CoV-2 variants. About the study: The donor was enrolled in the Ad26.COV2.S arm of the COV1001 trial. Ad26.COV2.S shots went into the muscle once or twice, 56 days apart.

The repertoire was sequenced with immunoSEQ multiplex PCR; TCRdb's copy has only in-frame clones and lacks some. The sample holds 400,000 to 450,000 clones, over 80% seen once. Documented treatment: some 19 received Ad26.COV2.S at low or high dose, single or two shots; 5 received placebo; per-sample allocation not given. Collection of the samples took place on day 63 after the first injection of vaccine or placebo. V was trimmed by 6 bases and J by 1 base, leaving 11 bases between them. The V gene's germline CDR1 is SQVTM and CDR2 ANQGSEA. The CDR3 loop spans 13 amino acids. This sequence joins TRBV29-1 and TRBJ2-3; D unresolved. The sequencing used peripheral blood, collected in a trial of Ad26.COV2.S vaccine versus placebo. This clonotype originated in a person aged 18-65 years who received the Ad26.COV2.S COVID-19 vaccine or a placebo. CDR3 nucleotide sequence: TGCAGCGTAGGTCTCGGTGGCACAGATACGCAGTATTTT. Residues: CSVGLGGTDTQYF.